The entry below describes one TCR beta chain. Its antigen is currently not known. Per-base qualities were not stored, and no clone one base away is much larger. The sample comes from a study of cytomegalovirus exposure and HLA in healthy donors (dated 2017 in TCRdb). In terms of the full investigation: In an earlier analysis of approximately 500 of the donors, 250 to 300 Gb of sequence data and 90 million to 120 million unique TCR beta sequences from 150 million to 200 million T cells were reported. An early release covering roughly 640 HLA-typed donors comprised roughly 300 gigabases of sequencing data and 85 million to 100 million unique TCR sequences. Of the roughly 400 genotyped donors, approximately 83% fell in the genetic ancestry cluster associated with self-reported Caucasian donors. The study was designed to test whether signatures of past pathogen exposure could be identified by cataloging public T cell receptors. The study profiled the T cell repertoires of 550 to 700 subjects by immunosequencing and related them to cytomegalovirus serostatus. In addition to the first cohort of 666 subjects, a separate validation cohort of 120 different subjects was used. The study combined high-throughput TCR immunosequencing, statistical association of individual TCRs with disease status, and machine learning to predict cytomegalovirus infection status. A later analysis re-examined previously published TCR beta repertoires from several hundred donors and added high-resolution HLA genotyping to investigate patterns of TCR occurrence. Rather than drawing on any new phenotypic data, the later analysis identified candidate immune exposures from TCR beta sequences and the way those sequences occurred across donors. An earlier analysis of approximately 500 of the donors applied high-throughput TCR beta sequencing to assess whether each TCR beta V gene segment acted as functional or pseudogenic. Donor age, sex, ethnicity and CMV serostatus were compiled together with the repertoire data. A later genetic analysis took genome-wide SNP genotypes for about 55% of the 666 donors and used that subset as a discovery cohort. Every repertoire in the discovery cohort had been generated on one and the same sequencing platform. HLA typing covered class I and class II loci at four-digit resolution. The number of donors typed differed by locus, with 629-630 for A, B, C, DRB1 and DQB1, roughly 550 for DQA1, about 610 for DPA1, and around 430 for DPB1. Several DR-DQ haplotypes were handled as single units for association and clustering, since linkage in the cohort was strong. On average, 235,054 unique TCR beta nucleotide sequences were sequenced per donor among some 430 genotyped donors of the cohort, with roughly 20% of those sequences being non-productive.

In total, around 600 healthy bone marrow donors made up the cohort. At the time of sampling, every cohort member was nominally healthy, though immune exposures that went unrecorded were likely present. The donor tested CMV seronegative and was one of the 352 seronegative cohort members. Every donor gave a peripheral blood sample, and the peripheral blood mononuclear cells from that sample were used for TCR beta sequencing. Genomic DNA extraction from the blood cell samples was performed with the Qiagen DNeasy Blood Extraction Kit. General conclusions and limits of the study: For the cohort, immune exposure information was limited to CMV serostatus. This cohort had only TCR beta chains sequenced, and the lack of alpha or paired-chain data limited which features could be detected. Correlated functional status among segregating V segments might be attributable to linkage disequilibrium, but an unknown experimental factor could not be ruled out. The study listed 164 TCR beta chains as associated with cytomegalovirus. The classifier was reported to diagnose cytomegalovirus status with high specificity and sensitivity in both the original cohort and the validation cohort. Assigning TCR associations to individual alleles was difficult when HLA alleles, especially DR and DQ, strongly co-occurred. At a false discovery rate of 0.05, a later analysis linked 15,000 to 20,000 TCR beta sequences to specific HLA alleles. The presence/absence analyses assumed that sequencing depth was roughly uniform across donors, and that assumption may not be true. An earlier analysis of approximately 500 of the donors showed that most TCR beta V segments appeared in productive rearrangements either about 90% or about 30% of the time, which broadly matched IMGT annotations. A further reported finding was that TCR beta sequences accurately predicted the HLA-A and HLA-B alleles for most subjects in the first cohort. Most CMV-associated TCR beta chains appeared to be HLA-restricted in a later analysis, and the HLA associations seemed to be driven largely by CMV exposure. Some 15 rarely observed V segments, including chromosome 9 orphons, were excluded from the earlier analysis of approximately 500 of the donors because counts were too low. In a later genetic analysis, fewer N-insertions in productive TCRs were reported among donors in an Asian-associated ancestry cluster than the roughly 700-donor mean. In a later analysis, HLA-associated TCR beta chains showed more clonal expansion and lower generation probabilities than non-associated chains that were equally common. According to the authors, the approach could potentially be generalized to other disease states and immunological phenotypes. According to a later analysis, TCR association rates differed among HLA loci, with DRB1 alleles showing the most associated TCRs and HLA-C alleles showing the fewest. Most TCR sequences were seen in very few donors, while some public TCRs were found in many individuals. According to a later analysis, parvovirus B19, influenza, CMV and Epstein-Barr virus appeared linked to several top co-occurrence clusters. Because HLA typing was unavailable for some donors at each locus, only the typed subset was used in association tests. An association between a missense DCLRE1C variant and V-gene and J-gene trimming of TCR beta chains was found in a later genetic analysis and replicated in an independent cohort. A few of the identified cytomegalovirus-associated TCR beta chains were confirmed in vitro to be specific for cytomegalovirus antigens. A cluster of highly shared sequence variants was judged likely to be a technical artifact of the sequencing pipeline.

Library preparation was by the immunoSEQ multiplex PCR assay. The multiplex PCR relied on a mix of 60 forward primers for TCR Vbeta segments and 13 reverse primers for TCR Jbeta segments. A multiplex PCR assay on genomic DNA amplified the CDR3 region of rearranged TCR beta genes. On the Illumina HiSeq System, the amplified TCR beta libraries were sequenced as 87-base-pair reads. The original pipeline was this. A later analysis counted approximately 74 million unique TCR beta chains across the 640 or so repertoires, and roughly 11 million of these chains were shared by at least two donors. Raw reads were error-corrected and collapsed into unique sequences by a nearest-neighbor algorithm in which closely related sequences were merged to remove PCR and sequencing errors. To assign V, D and J gene segments, CDR3 sequences were aligned to IMGT reference sequences. For a sequence to be retained, at least a six-nucleotide match to both a V gene segment and a J gene segment was required. Rearrangements were called productive when the CDR3 lacked stop codons and stayed in frame with V and J; all others were non-productive. CDR3 was defined according to IMGT convention as the region running from the second conserved V-encoded cysteine to the conserved J-encoded phenylalanine. Sequences without an unambiguous match to a single V gene segment were excluded from the earlier analysis of approximately 560 of the donors. In an earlier analysis of roughly 600 of the donors, a V segment was called functional when productive rearrangements were above 56.7%, and segregating when the standard deviation between donors exceeded 5%. To diagnose cytomegalovirus status from the catalog of TCR beta chain sequences, a statistical classification framework was built. In a later analysis, V and J genes were assigned by comparing TCR nucleotide sequences against IMGT/GENE-DB human TR gene sequences. Using the TCRdist pipeline, a later analysis assigned CDR3 sequences along with most-parsimonious VDJ recombination scenarios. In a later analysis, each TCR beta chain was defined by its CDR3 amino acid sequence together with its V-gene family, and reads lacking a unique V-gene family were excluded. As a way to deal with suspected cross-contamination and a sequencing artifact, a later analysis dropped hundreds of nucleotide sequences that were highly shared and had low generation probability. In a later analysis, a clonal expansion index for each public chain was calculated from normalized within-repertoire ranks of inferred template counts. In a later analysis, generation probabilities were computed using a VDJ recombination model fitted to out-of-frame rearrangements, and the results were checked against IGoR. A later analysis scored TCR-TCR, TCR-HLA and TCR-CMV co-occurrence with hypergeometric tests, applying a repertoire-size bias correction to TCR pairs. False discovery rates were estimated in a later analysis by permuting HLA or CMV assignments 20 times. A later analysis grouped co-occurring TCRs with DBSCAN, adding TCRdist sequence similarity when clustering within HLA-allele-positive subsets. Co-occurrence clustering excluded repertoires with fewer than 30,000 or more than 120,000 public chains, plus five with anomalous nucleotide sharing. This is the immuneACCESS table as TCRdb keeps it, with only in-frame sequences that have V and J called. A part of the clones is gone; compared with another copy, unresolved V genes explain less than half, and the rest is unexplained. V, J and clone size derive from that table, while D and trimming were established from the DNA sequence. The sample includes around 200,000 clones, with 75% to 85% observed a single time. Of the sample, approximately 2.5% is held by the ten largest clones.

Sequencing was performed on PBMCs. This receptor was identified in a woman aged 40 to 50 in good health and CMV-seronegative.

CDR3 sequence: CASSKTSGRVGTGELFF. The nucleotide sequence reads TGTGCCAGTAGTAAGACTAGCGGGAGGGTAGGCACCGGGGAGCTGTTTTTT. In this chain, TRBV19 is recombined with TRBJ2-2, and 14 junction bases match TRBD2. Its CDR3 holds 17 amino acids, cysteine through phenylalanine. Only the CDR3 region is kept as DNA, spanning 51 bases read in frame from base 1. The junction shows trimming of 4 bases on V and 4 bases on J, and the gene matches do not reach 5 bases of it. From the germline V gene (reference sequence), CDR1 is LNHDA and CDR2 is SQIVND. Beyond the CDR3, the reference TRBV19 and TRBJ2-2 genes provide the residues; the full variable domain reads: DGGITQSPKYLFRKEGQNVTLSCEQNLNHDAMYWYRQDPGQGLRLIYYSQIVNDFQKGDIAEGYSVSREKKESFPLTVTSAQKNPTAFYLCASSKTSGRVGTGELFFGEGSRLTVL.